The text below deals with one T cell receptor (beta chain). Its antigen remains unknown. This sample is drawn from a study of cytomegalovirus exposure and HLA in healthy donors. Overall study: Earlier work reported 100 million or so unique TCR beta sequences from about 180 million T cells. Regarding the study as a whole: A later analysis found common viral pathogens apparently linked to several of the most significant clusters. The listing of roughly 160 TCR beta chains classed them as cytomegalovirus-associated.

It was healthy bone marrow donors who served as donors. Germline V gene data show CDR1 as GTSNPN and CDR2 as SVGIG (reference sequence). The CDR3 consists of 16 residues. V lost 0 bases and J lost 1, with 15 bases in between. Primers: 60 Vbeta forward and 13 Jbeta reverse. Assay used: immunoSEQ multiplex PCR; TCRdb lists only in-frame clones, some missing. The table includes about 170,000 clones, just over 75% detected once. The sequence derives from a woman in her 30s in good health and CMV-seropositive. V and J are TRBV30 and TRBJ1-1; TRBD1 might be the D (5 bases). The specimen sequenced was PBMCs. The CDR3 loop reads CAWSVPTRQKNTEAFF. The CDR3 nucleotides read TGTGCCTGGAGTGTCCCCACTCGACAGAAGAACACTGAAGCTTTCTTT.